This T cell receptor beta chain was profiled in a study of blood T cell repertoires in COVID-19. Study background: The samples span acute and convalescent COVID-19 from the United States, Italy and Spain.

In the authors' workflow: Reference gene primer amplification yielded estimated nucleated cell counts. Sequencing was performed with immunoSEQ multiplex PCR; in TCRdb, only in-frame clones are kept and a portion is missing. The V and J calls and clone size come from that table; D and trimming were worked out from the DNA. Among about 430,000 clones listed, approximately 91% were seen once. CDR1 is MNHEY and CDR2 is SVGAGI in the germline V gene. With V trimmed by 2 bases and J by 1 base, 6 bases remained unmatched. The CDR3 has 16 amino acids. The chain couples TRBV6-5 to TRBJ2-7; 9 bases match TRBD1. The receptor was derived from a woman between 18 and 29 years old who had been exposed to COVID-19. Input material: PBMCs or T cells enriched from blood (not recorded which). The CDR3 protein is CASSYGLGQGSYEQYF. CDR3 coding DNA: TGTGCCAGCAGTTACGGCTTGGGACAGGGTTCCTACGAGCAGTACTTC.